The present TCR beta chain was sequenced within a study of blood T cell repertoires in COVID-19. At the level of the study: Researchers got acute and convalescent COVID-19 samples from the United States, Italy and Spain.

The V end lost 2 bases, the J end lost 0 bases, and 11 bases lay between the germline ends. Germline CDR1 and CDR2: MGHRA and YSYEKL. The CDR3 length is 15 residues. The method was immunoSEQ multiplex PCR; TCRdb's version includes in-frame clones alone and lacks a portion of them. This table holds some 180,000 clones, about 79% found once. Sequencing was carried out using peripheral blood. The chain joins TRBV4-1 to TRBJ2-7; tentative D call: TRBD2 (6 bases). The TCR originated in a human donor in a cohort sampled during active COVID-19. The CDR3 DNA is TGCGCCAGCAGCCAACGATTAGCGGACTCCTACGAGCAGTACTTC. Translation: CASSQRLADSYEQYF.